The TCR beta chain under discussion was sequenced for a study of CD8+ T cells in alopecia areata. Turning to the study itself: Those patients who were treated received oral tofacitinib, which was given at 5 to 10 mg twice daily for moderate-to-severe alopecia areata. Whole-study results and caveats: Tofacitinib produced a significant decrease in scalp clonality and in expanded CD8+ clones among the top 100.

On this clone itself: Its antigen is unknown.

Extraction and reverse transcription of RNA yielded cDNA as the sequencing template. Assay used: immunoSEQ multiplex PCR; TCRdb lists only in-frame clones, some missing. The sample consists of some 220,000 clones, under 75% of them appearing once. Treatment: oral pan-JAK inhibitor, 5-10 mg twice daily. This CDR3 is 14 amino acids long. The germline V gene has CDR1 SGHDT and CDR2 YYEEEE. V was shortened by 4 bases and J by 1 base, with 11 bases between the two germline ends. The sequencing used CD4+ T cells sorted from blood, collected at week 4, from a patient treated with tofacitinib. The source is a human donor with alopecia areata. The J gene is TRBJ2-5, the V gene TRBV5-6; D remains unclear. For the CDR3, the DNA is TGTGCCAGCAGCCCCAACCTAGTCCAAGAGACCCAGTACTTC. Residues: CASSPNLVQETQYF.